The 9 T cell receptor beta chains given below trace back to one sample, sequenced in a study of monozygotic twins with inflammatory bowel disease. After re-calling the 5' RACE reads, TCRdb lists one entry per CDR3 protein, DNA absent. The table counts roughly 200,000 distinct CDR3 sequences; roughly 7.5% lies in the top ten. Specimen: blood. These receptors were obtained from a human donor with ulcerative colitis or Crohn's disease, or a healthy co-twin of an affected twin (not recorded which).

The V gene is TRBV4-1, the J gene TRBJ2-2. Looked up from germline, CDR1 is MGHRA and CDR2 is YSYEKL. The CDR3 has 15 residues. This CDR3 reads CASSLELTGTGELFF.

The chain has TRBV20-1 and TRBJ1-1; the TCRdb call, TRBD1, lacks DNA for checking. In germline, CDR1 is DFQATT, CDR2 SNEGSKA (reference sequence). This CDR3 is built from 11 residues. CDR3 sequence: CSAPPNTEAFF.

The rearrangement uses TRBV30 and TRBJ1-4; no DNA is available, so the TRBD1 call from TCRdb remains unchecked. Germline V gene data show CDR1 as GTSNPN and CDR2 as SVGIG (reference sequence). CDR3 size: 13 residues. The chain's CDR3 is CALTGFPNEKLFF.

The chain links TRBV4-1 to TRBJ1-2; no DNA is available, so the TRBD1 call from TCRdb remains unchecked. The germline CDR1 and CDR2 sequences are MGHRA and YSYEKL. This CDR3 has 15 residues. Here the CDR3 reads CASSQTATPDYGYTF.

J is TRBJ2-2 and V is TRBV6-5. The CDR3 extends over 14 amino acids. Germline V gene lookup returns CDR1 MNHEY and CDR2 SVGAGI. CDR3 sequence reads: CASSYERSTGELFF.

The chain is built from TRBV4-3 and TRBJ1-1. The CDR3 has 15 amino acids. Germline CDR1 LGHNA, CDR2 YSLEER. This CDR3 is CASSQDEPSNTEAFF.

This chain links TRBV12-3 or TRBV12-4 with TRBJ1-1. This CDR3 has 13 residues. CDR3 loop: CASSFGWGTEAFF.

The J gene is TRBJ2-1, the V gene TRBV24-1; lacking DNA, the TRBD2 call made by TCRdb goes unchecked. The CDR3 has 16 amino acids. Germline V gene sequence: CDR1 KGHDR, CDR2 SFDVKD. CDR3 sequence reads: CATSDHSGRAGNEQFF.

V gene TRBV3-1 combines with J gene TRBJ2-3. Germline assignment: CDR1 LGHDT and CDR2 YNNKEL (reference sequence). CDR3 size: 16 residues. CDR3 amino acids: CASSQYTIPSTDTQYF.